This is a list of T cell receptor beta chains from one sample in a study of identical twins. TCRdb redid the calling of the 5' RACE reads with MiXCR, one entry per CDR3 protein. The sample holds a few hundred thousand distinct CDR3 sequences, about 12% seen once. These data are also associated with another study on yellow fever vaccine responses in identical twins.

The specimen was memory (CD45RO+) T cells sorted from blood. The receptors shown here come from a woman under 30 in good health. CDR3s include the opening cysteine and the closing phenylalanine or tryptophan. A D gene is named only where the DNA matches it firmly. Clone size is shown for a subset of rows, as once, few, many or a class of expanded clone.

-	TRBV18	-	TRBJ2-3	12	CATLSLTDTQYF	TGTGCCACCCTCAGCCTCACAGATACGCAGTATTTT
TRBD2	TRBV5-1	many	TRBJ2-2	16	CASSSSGRLNTGELFF	TGCGCCAGCAGCTCAAGCGGGAGGCTAAACACCGGGGAGCTGTTTTTT
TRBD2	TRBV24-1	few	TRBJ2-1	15	CATSDPAVAGAEQFF	TGTGCCACCAGTGACCCCGCGGTAGCGGGAGCTGAGCAGTTCTTC
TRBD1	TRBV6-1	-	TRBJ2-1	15	CASRKTGGPYNEQFF	TGTGCCAGCAGAAAGACAGGGGGCCCCTACAATGAGCAGTTCTTC
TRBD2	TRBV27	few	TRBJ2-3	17	CASSLSSSGRSTDTQYF	TGTGCCAGCAGTTTATCGTCGAGCGGGAGGAGCACAGATACGCAGTATTTT
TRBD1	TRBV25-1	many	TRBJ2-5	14	CASSELGTGNTQYF	TGTGCCAGCAGTGAATTGGGGACAGGGAACACCCAGTACTTC
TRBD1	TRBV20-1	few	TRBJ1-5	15	CSAQRRTGGDQPQHF	TGCAGTGCTCAGAGGCGGACAGGGGGCGATCAGCCCCAGCATTTT
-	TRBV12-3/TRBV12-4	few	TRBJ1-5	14	CASRKTGTNQPQHF	TGTGCCAGCAGGAAGACAGGAACCAATCAGCCCCAGCATTTT
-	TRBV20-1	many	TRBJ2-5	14	CSARIRGTWETQYF	TGCAGTGCTAGGATCAGGGGGACTTGGGAGACCCAGTACTTC
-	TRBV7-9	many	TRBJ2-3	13	CASTPKAVDTQYF	TGTGCCAGCACCCCAAAGGCGGTGGATACGCAGTATTTT
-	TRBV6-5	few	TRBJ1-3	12	CASSNSGNTIYF	TGTGCCAGCAGTAACTCTGGAAACACCATATATTTT
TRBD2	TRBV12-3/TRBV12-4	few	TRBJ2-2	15	CASSFGGRDTGELFF	TGTGCCAGCAGCTTCGGGGGGAGGGACACCGGGGAGCTGTTTTTT
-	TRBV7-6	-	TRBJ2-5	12	CASSLIGETQYF	TGTGCCAGCAGCCTAATTGGGGAGACCCAGTACTTC
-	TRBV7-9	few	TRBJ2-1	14	CASSLAGTFNEQFF	TGTGCCAGCAGCTTAGCAGGGACCTTCAATGAGCAGTTCTTC
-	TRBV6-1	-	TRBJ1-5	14	CASRPTVSNQPQHF	TGTGCCAGCAGACCTACCGTTAGCAATCAGCCCCAGCATTTT
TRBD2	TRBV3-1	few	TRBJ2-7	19	CASSQAWASGRFSSYEQYF	TGTGCCAGCAGCCAAGCTTGGGCTAGCGGGAGATTTTCCTCCTACGAGCAGTACTTC
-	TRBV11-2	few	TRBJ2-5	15	CASSLDPAGEETQYF	TGTGCCAGCAGCTTAGATCCGGCAGGGGAAGAGACCCAGTACTTC
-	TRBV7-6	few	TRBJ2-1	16	CASSGIGGPSYNEQFF	TGTGCCAGCAGCGGTATCGGGGGCCCCTCCTACAATGAGCAGTTCTTC
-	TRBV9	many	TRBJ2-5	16	CASSQRGQTLQETQYF	TGTGCCAGCAGCCAAAGGGGACAAACCCTCCAAGAGACCCAGTACTTC
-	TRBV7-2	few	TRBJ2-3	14	CASSLVASADTQYF	TGTGCCAGCAGCTTAGTGGCCTCGGCAGATACGCAGTATTTT
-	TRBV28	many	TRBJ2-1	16	CASSSYFGGSYNEQFF	TGTGCCAGCAGTAGCTATTTCGGGGGCTCCTACAATGAGCAGTTCTTC
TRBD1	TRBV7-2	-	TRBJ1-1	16	CASSPRTGRLNTEAFF	TGTGCCAGCAGCCCAAGGACAGGACGCCTTAACACTGAAGCTTTCTTT
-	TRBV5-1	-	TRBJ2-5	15	CASSLAESHAETQYF	TGCGCCAGCAGCTTGGCCGAATCACACGCGGAGACCCAGTACTTC
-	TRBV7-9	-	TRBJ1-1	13	CASSLPQSTEAFF	TGTGCCAGCAGCTTACCACAGTCCACTGAAGCTTTCTTT
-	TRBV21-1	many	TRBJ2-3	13	CASSRGGTDTQYF	TGTGCCAGCAGCAGGGGCGGCACAGATACGCAGTATTTT
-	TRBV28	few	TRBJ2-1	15	CASLLGGQLYNEQFF	TGTGCCAGCCTACTCGGGGGACAACTATACAATGAGCAGTTCTTC
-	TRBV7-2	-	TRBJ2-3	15	CASSLTWAYTDTQYF	TGTGCCAGCAGCTTAACGTGGGCATACACAGATACGCAGTATTTT
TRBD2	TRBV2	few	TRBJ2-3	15	CASSELRLAADTQYF	TGTGCCAGCAGTGAATTGCGCCTAGCGGCCGATACGCAGTATTTT
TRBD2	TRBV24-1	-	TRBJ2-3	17	CATSDAGLGLYTDTQYF	TGTGCCACCAGTGATGCCGGACTAGGTTTATACACAGATACGCAGTATTTT
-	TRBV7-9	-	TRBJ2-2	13	CAREIERPGELFF	TGTGCCAGGGAAATCGAAAGGCCCGGGGAGCTGTTTTTT
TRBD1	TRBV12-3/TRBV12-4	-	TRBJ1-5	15	CASSLGTGNNQPQHF	TGTGCCAGCAGCCTCGGGACAGGGAACAATCAGCCCCAGCATTTT
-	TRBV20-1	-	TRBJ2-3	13	CSVSWAGTDTQYF	TGCAGTGTCTCCTGGGCGGGCACAGATACGCAGTATTTT
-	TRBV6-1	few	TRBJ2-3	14	CASSHLGERDTQYF	TGTGCCAGCAGTCATTTGGGGGAACGGGATACGCAGTATTTT
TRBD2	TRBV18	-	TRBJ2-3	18	CASSPRTSGRRGTDTQYF	TGTGCCAGCTCACCACGTACTAGCGGGAGGAGGGGCACAGATACGCAGTATTTT
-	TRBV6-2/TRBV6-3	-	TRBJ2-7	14	CASRLTTREYEQYF	TGTGCCAGCAGGCTGACAACCAGGGAGTACGAGCAGTACTTC
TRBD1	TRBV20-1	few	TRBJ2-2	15	CSAREGQWRTGELFF	TGCAGTGCTAGAGAGGGACAGTGGAGAACCGGGGAGCTGTTTTTT
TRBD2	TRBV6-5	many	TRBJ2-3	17	CASSSPRAGGRADTQYF	TGTGCCAGCAGTTCCCCTCGGGCGGGAGGAAGGGCAGATACGCAGTATTTT
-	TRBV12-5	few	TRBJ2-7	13	CASGLFPGHEQYF	TGTGCTAGTGGTTTGTTTCCAGGGCACGAGCAGTACTTC
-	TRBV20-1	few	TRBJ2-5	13	CSARDLVGETQYF	TGCAGTGCTAGAGATCTGGTGGGCGAGACCCAGTACTTC
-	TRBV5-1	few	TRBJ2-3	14	CASSHTARTDTQYF	TGCGCCAGTTCCCACACTGCGCGGACAGATACGCAGTATTTT
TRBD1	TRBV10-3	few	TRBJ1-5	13	CAISEDRAQPQHF	TGTGCCATCAGTGAGGACAGGGCGCAGCCCCAGCATTTT
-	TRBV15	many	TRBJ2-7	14	CATSREMSSYEQYF	TGTGCCACCAGCCGAGAAATGAGCTCCTACGAGCAGTACTTC
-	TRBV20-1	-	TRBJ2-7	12	CSATTSTYEQYF	TGCAGTGCTACGACTTCGACCTACGAGCAGTACTTC
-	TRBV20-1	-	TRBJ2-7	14	CSARDASESAEQYF	TGCAGTGCTAGAGACGCTAGCGAATCGGCCGAGCAGTACTTC
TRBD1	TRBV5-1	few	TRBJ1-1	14	CASSRGGQTLEAFF	TGCGCCAGCAGCCGGGGGGGACAGACCCTTGAAGCTTTCTTT
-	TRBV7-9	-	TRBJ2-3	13	CASLTGTTDTQYF	TGTGCCAGCCTCACAGGAACCACAGATACGCAGTATTTT
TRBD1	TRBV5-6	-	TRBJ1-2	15	CASRLRTGGAGGYTF	TGTGCCAGCAGATTACGGACAGGGGGCGCGGGGGGCTACACCTTC
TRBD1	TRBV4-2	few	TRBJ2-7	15	CASSQGGTGLSEQYF	TGTGCCAGCAGCCAAGGCGGGACAGGGCTTTCCGAGCAGTACTTC
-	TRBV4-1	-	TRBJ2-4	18	CASSGTYFRGQDKNIQYF	TGCGCCAGCAGCGGGACTTATTTTAGAGGACAGGATAAAAACATTCAGTACTTC
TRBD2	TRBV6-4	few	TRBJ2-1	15	CASSDGIAGYNEQFF	TGTGCCAGCAGTGACGGGATAGCGGGGTACAATGAGCAGTTCTTC
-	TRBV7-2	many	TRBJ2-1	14	CASSFLRGYNEQFF	TGTGCCAGCAGCTTTTTGAGGGGTTACAATGAGCAGTTCTTC